This T cell receptor (beta chain) was identified during a study of cytotoxic CD8 clonotypes in ibrutinib-treated CLL. Study-level information: The patients, around 12 relapsed/refractory and roughly 15 treatment-naive, included about 18 who were IGHV unmutated.

CDR1 and CDR2 from the germline V gene are SGHRS and YFSETQ. The CDR3 loop spans 16 amino acids. V was clipped by 4 bases and J by 1 base; unmatched bases: 7. Study conclusions and caveats: Clonotypes that were public were uncommon, and they contracted or stayed stable on treatment.

This clone was recorded only once. Its cognate antigen is unknown. From cryopreserved PBMCs came around 2 micrograms of genomic DNA used for TCR beta libraries. The method was immunoSEQ multiplex PCR; TCRdb's version includes in-frame clones alone and lacks a portion of them. The profile covers about 200,000 clones, with 70% appearing a single time and about 6.2% taken by the ten largest. This rearrangement joins TRBV5-1 to TRBJ2-1; 8 bases are shared with TRBD1. This specimen consisted of PBMCs, obtained after 12 months of ibrutinib treatment. This TCR was recovered from a human donor with chronic lymphocytic leukemia. The CDR3 sequence is CASSLGQGSSYNEQFF. The CDR3, as DNA: TGCGCCAGCAGCCTCGGACAGGGATCGTCCTACAATGAGCAGTTCTTC.